This T cell receptor beta chain was captured by sequencing in a study of shared clonotypes between healthy human individuals. Notes on the study in general: Sequencing depth was expected to affect clonotype sharing among donors. Despite large depth, rarefaction showed incomplete sorted-subset sequencing. Represented diversity, genetic and exposure-history alike, was limited by few donors.

Germline CDR1 and CDR2: SNHLY and FYNNEI. The CDR3 extends over 16 amino acids. V lost 6 bases to trimming and J lost 0 bases; unmatched junction nucleotides: 8. The DNA input per sorted-subset replicate PCR was roughly 0.2 ug, corresponding to 25,000 to 30,000 T cell genomes. Clones were read by immunoSEQ multiplex PCR, and TCRdb kept only the in-frame ones, dropping some. The sample shows around 700,000 clones, 73% of them seen only once. Comment on this clone: Antigen: not known.

This clonotype was obtained from a woman in her 30s in good health. The source material was memory CD4+ T cells sorted from blood. Subset of the sample: CD45RA-negative fraction. The chain couples TRBV2 to TRBJ2-1, with 7 bases lining up with TRBD2. This CDR3 is CASSFSGLSSYNEQFF. The DNA of the CDR3 is TGTGCCAGCAGCTTTAGCGGGCTCAGCTCCTACAATGAGCAGTTCTTC.